A single sample is the source of the 25 T cell receptor beta chains below, sequenced in a study of a mutant IDH1 vaccine in newly diagnosed glioma. Antigens for these TCRs are unknown. Sequencing used immunoSEQ multiplex PCR; TCRdb keeps in-frame clones, though not all of them. The data show about 60,000 clones, with around four fifths seen just once and about 4.2% held by the top ten. Time point denoted: week 35, safety follow-up. The study gave 300 ug of mutant IDH1 20-mer peptide per vaccine dose, with topical imiquimod. This sample comprised PBMCs, obtained from a glioma patient whose treatment included an IDH1 peptide vaccine. These receptors were obtained from a man aged 25 to 40 with glioma.

This clone was counted a single time. The chain couples TRBV27 to TRBJ1-1; 7 bases fit TRBD1. The CDR3 spans 16 residues. Germline CDR1 reads MNHEY; CDR2 reads SMNVEV (reference sequence). Trimming at V came to 4 bases and at J to 4 bases, leaving 12 bases not matched to a gene. DNA for the CDR3: TGTGCCAGCAGTTCCGAACAGGGGTGGTATGCCACTGAAGCTTTCTTT. This encodes CASSSEQGWYATEAFF.

The rearrangement uses TRBV7-2 and TRBJ2-3; TRBD1 matches 7 bases. CDR3 length: 15 residues. From germline, CDR1 is SGHTA and CDR2 FQGNSA. V dropped 5 bases and J dropped 4; count of bases not matched to a gene: 9. The CDR3, as DNA: TGTGCCAGCAGCGCCTTGACAGGGAGTGCAGATACGCAGTATTTT. Translating gives CASSALTGSADTQYF.

This clone was detected only once. The CDR3 DNA reads TGCGCCAGCAGCTTTTTCGGAGACCCACGGGCGAACACCGGGGAGCTGTTTTTT. Translation: CASSFFGDPRANTGELFF. The chain uses TRBV5-1 and TRBJ2-2; D gene ambiguous. The CDR3 is 18 amino acids. V was pared by 2 bases and J by 0 bases, with 17 bases between. Per germline, CDR1 SGHRS and CDR2 YFSETQ.

This clone appeared a single time. CDR3 DNA: TGCAGCGTTGACGGCACTATGGACACTGAAGCTTTCTTT. Translating gives CSVDGTMDTEAFF. The chain links TRBV29-1 to TRBJ1-1; D remains unclear. From germline, CDR1 is SQVTM and CDR2 ANQGSEA. CDR3 size: 13 residues. Trimming stripped 3 bases from V and 3 bases from J, with 11 bases between.

V is TRBV4-2 and J is TRBJ2-1; 11 positions agree with TRBD2. Trimming took 5 bases from V and 0 from J; bases not matched to a gene: 6. The length of the CDR3 is 17 residues. Germline CDR1 and CDR2: LGHNA and YNFKEQ. CDR3 nucleotides: TGTGCCAGCAGCAGGGTAGCGGGGGGGCTCTCCTACAATGAGCAGTTCTTC. It encodes CASSRVAGGLSYNEQFF.

The rearrangement uses TRBV19 and TRBJ2-7; tentatively, D is TRBD2 (6 bases). This CDR3 contains 14 residues. Germline V gene data show CDR1 as LNHDA and CDR2 as SQIVND (reference sequence). V was trimmed by 3 bases and J by 2 bases, leaving 11 bases between them. CDR3 sequence (DNA): TGTGCCAGTAGTATGGAGGGGAACCCCTACGAGCAGTACTTC. This translates into CASSMEGNPYEQYF.

This sequence joins TRBV5-1 and TRBJ2-7; no clear D gene. This CDR3 has 14 residues. Germline V gene data show CDR1 as SGHRS and CDR2 as YFSETQ. The ends were cut back, 0 bases at V and 2 bases at J, with 9 bases in the middle. CDR3 loop: CASSLVPETYEQYF. CDR3 nucleotides: TGCGCCAGCAGCTTGGTGCCAGAGACCTACGAGCAGTACTTC.

The gene calls are TRBV11-2 and TRBJ1-1, with a possible D match to TRBD1 (5 bases). The CDR3 spans 14 residues. Trimming left V 4 bases short and J 3 bases short, with 12 bases between. Germline V gene lookup returns CDR1 SGHAT and CDR2 FQNNGV. The CDR3 DNA follows: TGTGCCAGCAGCTCCTGGGGGGGGTACACTGAAGCTTTCTTT. Translation gives CASSSWGGYTEAFF.

This chain links TRBV29-1 with TRBJ2-7, with D perhaps given as TRBD1 or TRBD2 (5 bases each). CDR1 SQVTM and CDR2 ANQGSEA come from the germline V gene. CDR3 size: 13 residues. Trimming removed 6 bases from V and 3 bases from J, with 15 bases in between. Here the CDR3 reads CSVEGKYDYEQYF. In DNA, the CDR3 is TGCAGCGTCGAGGGGAAATATGACTACGAGCAGTACTTC.

This chain joins TRBV5-6 and TRBJ1-4; TRBD1 matches 9 bases. V lost 5 bases, J lost 7 bases, and 12 bases stayed unmatched. The CDR3 contains 16 residues. Germline values: CDR1 SGHDT, CDR2 YYEEEE. The CDR3 DNA sequence: TGTGCCAGCAGTGTCCGGGGACAGGGAGGATTTGAAAAACTGTTTTTT. This codes for CASSVRGQGGFEKLFF.

This sequence joins TRBV27 and TRBJ1-5; D remains ambiguous. V lost 3 bases and J lost 2, with 8 bases in between. CDR1 MNHEY and CDR2 SMNVEV come from the germline V gene (reference sequence). The CDR3 contains 14 residues. The CDR3 loop reads CASSLGFGNQPQHF. In DNA form, the CDR3 reads TGTGCCAGCAGTTTGGGTTTCGGCAATCAGCCCCAGCATTTT.

The chain couples TRBV9 to TRBJ2-3; 10 positions match TRBD2. The CDR3 totals 18 residues. Trimming cost V 0 bases and J 1 base; bases outside gene matches: 8. Germline V CDR1 and CDR2: SGDLS, YYNGEE. CDR3 sequence (DNA): TGTGCCAGCAGCGTAGCTACGAGCGGGGGGGGAGGCACAGATACGCAGTATTTT. Translation gives CASSVATSGGGGTDTQYF.

V is TRBV28 and J is TRBJ1-5; unclear D gene. CDR1 is MDHEN and CDR2 is SYDVKM in the germline V gene. Deletions cut 5 bases from V and 4 bases from J, with 12 bases between. The CDR3 loop spans 14 amino acids. CDR3 in DNA: TGTGCCAGCAGTATTCACAGTGGGAATCAGCCCCAGCATTTT. As protein: CASSIHSGNQPQHF.

The chain carries TRBV4-1 and TRBJ1-5; maybe TRBD1 (6 bases). CDR1 MGHRA and CDR2 YSYEKL come from the germline V gene. The V end lost 1 base, the J end lost 7 bases, and 17 bases lay between the germline ends. The CDR3 has 16 amino acids. As DNA, the CDR3 is TGCGCCAGCAGCCAAGCAAGGACCAGGGGTCCCCAGCCCCAGCATTTT. Its translation: CASSQARTRGPQPQHF.

The chain couples TRBV5-4 to TRBJ1-1; D uncertain. V was trimmed by 4 bases and J by 6 bases, leaving 19 bases between them. In germline, CDR1 is SGHNT, CDR2 YYREEE (reference sequence). The CDR3 is 15 residues long. CDR3 coding DNA: TGTGCCAGCAGCCTCACCGGCCTGGGGAGCGCTGAAGCTTTCTTT. This translates into CASSLTGLGSAEAFF.

The chain couples TRBV5-4 to TRBJ2-1; 7 bases fit TRBD2. The V segment lost 4 bases and the J segment 3 bases; nucleotides outside the gene matches: 10. CDR3 length: 16 residues. CDR1 SGHNT and CDR2 YYREEE come from the germline V gene (reference sequence). As DNA, the CDR3 is TGTGCCAGCAGCAAAGTTTTTGGGGGGGACTACAATGAGCAGTTCTTC. This gives the protein CASSKVFGGDYNEQFF. Combining the CDR3 with reference TRBV5-4 and TRBJ2-1 gives the whole variable domain ETGVTQSPTHLIKTRGQQVTLRCSSQSGHNTVSWYQQALGQGPQFIFQYYREEENGRGNFPPRFSGLQFPNYSSELNVNALELDDSALYLCASSKVFGGDYNEQFFGPGTRLTVL.

The chain joins TRBV12-5 to TRBJ1-3; D is unclear. V lost 5 bases and J lost 2, with 10 bases in between. The CDR3 has 14 residues. CDR1 and CDR2 from the germline V gene are LGHNT and FRNRAP. CDR3 loop: CASGRVATGNTIYF. Here the CDR3 DNA reads TGTGCTAGTGGTCGCGTTGCGACTGGAAACACCATATATTTT.

The rearrangement links TRBV7-9 to TRBJ1-1; unclear D gene. The CDR3 totals 14 residues. Trimming pared 0 bases from V and 1 base from J, leaving 6 bases between. CDR1 and CDR2 (germline): SEHNR, FQNEAQ (reference sequence). The CDR3, as DNA: TGTGCCAGCAGCTTAGCTGCGGGGAACACTGAAGCTTTCTTT. It translates to CASSLAAGNTEAFF. The full variable domain, rest sourced from reference TRBV7-9 and TRBJ1-1, is DTGVSQNPRHKITKRGQNVTFRCDPISEHNRLYWYRQTLGQGPEFLTYFQNEAQLEKSRLLSDRFSAERPKGSFSTLEIQRTEQGDSAMYLCASSLAAGNTEAFFGQGTRLTVV.

The chain joins TRBV18 to TRBJ2-2, with TRBD1 identical over 8 bases. The CDR3 consists of 16 residues. CDR1 is KGHSH and CDR2 is LQKENI in the germline V gene. The V and J ends lost 3 bases and 4 bases, in that order; junction bases with no gene match: 7. CDR3 in DNA: TGTGCCAGCTCACCTGTAGGACAGGGTGGCACCGGGGAGCTGTTTTTT. This sequence encodes CASSPVGQGGTGELFF. Filled out from reference TRBV18 and TRBJ2-2, the complete variable domain reads NAGVMQNPRHLVRRRGQEARLRCSPMKGHSHVYWYRQLPEEGLKFMVYLQKENIIDESGMPKERFSAEFPKEGPSILRIQQVVRGDSAAYFCASSPVGQGGTGELFFGEGSRLTVL.

The CDR3 DNA sequence: TGTGCCAGCAGTTACACCACAACAGGGTCCCGGGGCGAGCAGTACTTC. The encoded protein is CASSYTTTGSRGEQYF. J is TRBJ2-7 and V is TRBV6-5, with a weak D call TRBD1 (6 bases). Germline CDR1 is MNHEY and CDR2 is SVGAGI. The CDR3 is 16 residues long. Trimming shortened V by 2 bases and J by 6 bases, and 20 bases separated the two germline ends.

The rearrangement uses TRBV10-2 and TRBJ1-1; no clear D. Germline V lookup: CDR1 WSHSY, CDR2 SAAADI. V lost 1 base and J lost 1, with 10 bases in between. The CDR3 contains 15 residues. The CDR3 coding sequence is TGCGCCAGCAGTGAGTACCCATCAACGAACACTGAAGCTTTCTTT. This sequence encodes CASSEYPSTNTEAFF.

The V gene is TRBV6-8, the J gene TRBJ2-4, with 8 bases lining up with TRBD2. After removal of 3 bases from V and 9 bases from J, the junction contained 7 bases not matched to a gene. The CDR3 contains 14 residues. The V gene's germline CDR1 is MNHGY and CDR2 SAAAGT. Written as DNA, the CDR3 is TGTGCCAGCAGTTATGGCCGGGGGGGCTCCATTCAGTACTTC. This translates into CASSYGRGGSIQYF.

V gene TRBV19 combines with J gene TRBJ1-3, with TRBD1 matching over 8 bases. CDR1 is LNHDA and CDR2 is SQIVND in the germline V gene (reference sequence). The V gene end was trimmed by 3 bases and the J gene end by 4 bases; junction bases not matched to a gene: 8. This CDR3 region has 16 residues. CDR3: CASSISGQGIGNTIYF. For the CDR3, the DNA is TGTGCCAGTAGTATCTCCGGACAGGGTATAGGAAACACCATATATTTT.

This clone has only one observation. The chain links TRBV2 to TRBJ2-6; TRBD1 matches at 11 bases. Trimming at V came to 6 bases and at J to 3 bases, leaving 13 bases not matched to a gene. Germline V gene data show CDR1 as SNHLY and CDR2 as FYNNEI. The CDR3 length is 19 residues. The CDR3 spells CASSDLAGTGGGGANVLTF. In DNA form, the CDR3 reads TGTGCCAGCAGCGATCTCGCCGGGACAGGGGGAGGTGGGGCCAACGTCCTGACTTTC.

The rearrangement uses TRBV2 and TRBJ1-2, with D maybe TRBD1 (6 bases). Trimming stripped 4 bases from V and 2 bases from J, with 11 bases between. The CDR3 consists of 14 residues. Germline lookup yields CDR1 SNHLY and CDR2 FYNNEI. The CDR3 nucleotides are TGTGCCAGCAGTGGTCGGGGGCGCAACTATGGCTACACCTTC. Translating gives CASSGRGRNYGYTF.